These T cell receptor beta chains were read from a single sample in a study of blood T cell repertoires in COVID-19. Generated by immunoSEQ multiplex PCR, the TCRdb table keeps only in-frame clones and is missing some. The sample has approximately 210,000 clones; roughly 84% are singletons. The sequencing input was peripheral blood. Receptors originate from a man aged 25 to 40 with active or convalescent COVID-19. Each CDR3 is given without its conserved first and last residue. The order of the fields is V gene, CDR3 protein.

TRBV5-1,ASSSTQGGDTIY
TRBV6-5,ASRLSSYNSPLH
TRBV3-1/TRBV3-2,ASSQAPGRAEAF
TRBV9,ASSGSPLAGGPNEQF
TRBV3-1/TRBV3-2,ASSQDYQAGKTQY
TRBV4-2,ASSPSGSPYEQY
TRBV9,ASSPGQGAYGYT
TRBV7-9,ASSLMTGAYNEQF
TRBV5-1,ASSLVAGGPPLTGELF
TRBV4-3,ASSHMTSGQETQY
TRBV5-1,ASSLDSGGRRNTEAF
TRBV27,ASSWGLAGANTGELF
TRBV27,ASSSLVGGTSYEQY
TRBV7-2,ASSFLRGFTGELF
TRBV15,ATDGDMNTEAF
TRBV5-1,ASSLDRVDEQF